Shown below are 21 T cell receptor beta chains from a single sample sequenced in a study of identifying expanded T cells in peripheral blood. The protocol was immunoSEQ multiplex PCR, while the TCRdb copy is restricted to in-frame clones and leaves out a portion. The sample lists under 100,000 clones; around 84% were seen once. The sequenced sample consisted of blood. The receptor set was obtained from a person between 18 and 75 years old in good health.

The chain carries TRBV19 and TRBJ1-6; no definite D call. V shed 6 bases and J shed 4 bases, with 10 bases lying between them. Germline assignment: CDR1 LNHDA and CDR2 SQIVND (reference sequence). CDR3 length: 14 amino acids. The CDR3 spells CASRITDYNSPLHF. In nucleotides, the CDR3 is TGTGCCAGTAGAATAACTGATTATAATTCACCCCTCCACTTT. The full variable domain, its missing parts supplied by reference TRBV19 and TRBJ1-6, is DGGITQSPKYLFRKEGQNVTLSCEQNLNHDAMYWYRQDPGQGLRLIYYSQIVNDFQKGDIAEGYSVSREKKESFPLTVTSAQKNPTAFYLCASRITDYNSPLHFGNGTRLTVT.

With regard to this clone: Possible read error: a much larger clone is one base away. CDR3 in amino acids: CASSGSGYGYTF. For the CDR3, the DNA is TGTGCCAGCAGTGGGAGCGGCTATGGCTACACCTTC. This sequence joins TRBV6-5 and TRBJ1-2; D not certain. This CDR3 comprises 12 residues. Trimming took off 5 bases at V and 4 bases at J, with 8 bases between the two ends. CDR1 and CDR2 from the germline V gene are MNHEY and SVGAGI.

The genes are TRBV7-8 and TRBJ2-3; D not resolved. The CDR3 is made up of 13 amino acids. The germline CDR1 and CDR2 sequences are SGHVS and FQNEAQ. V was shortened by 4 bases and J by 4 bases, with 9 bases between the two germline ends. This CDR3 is CASSYVIPDTQYF. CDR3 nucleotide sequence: TGTGCCAGCAGCTACGTGATCCCAGATACGCAGTATTTT.

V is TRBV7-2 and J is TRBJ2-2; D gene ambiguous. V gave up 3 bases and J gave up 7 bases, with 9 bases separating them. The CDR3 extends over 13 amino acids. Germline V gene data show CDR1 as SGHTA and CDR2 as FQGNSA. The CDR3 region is CASSFQQYGELFF. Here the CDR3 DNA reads TGTGCCAGCAGCTTCCAACAGTACGGGGAGCTGTTTTTT.

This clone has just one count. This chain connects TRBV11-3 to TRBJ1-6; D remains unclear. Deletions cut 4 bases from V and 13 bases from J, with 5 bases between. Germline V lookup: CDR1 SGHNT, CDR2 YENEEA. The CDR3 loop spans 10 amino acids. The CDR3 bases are TGTGCCAGCAGCTCGGGTCCCCTCCACTTT. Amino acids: CASSSGPLHF.

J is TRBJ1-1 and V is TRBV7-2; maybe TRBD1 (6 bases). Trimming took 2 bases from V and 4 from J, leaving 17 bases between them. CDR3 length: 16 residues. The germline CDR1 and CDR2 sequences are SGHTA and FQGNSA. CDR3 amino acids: CASSLRGGPTATEAFF. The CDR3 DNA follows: TGTGCCAGCAGCTTAAGGGGGGGCCCCACAGCCACTGAAGCTTTCTTT.

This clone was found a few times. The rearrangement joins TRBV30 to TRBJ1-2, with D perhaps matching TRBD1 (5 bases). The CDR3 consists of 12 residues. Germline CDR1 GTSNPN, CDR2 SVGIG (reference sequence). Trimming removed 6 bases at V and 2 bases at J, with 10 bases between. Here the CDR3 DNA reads TGTGCCTGCAAGACAGTGAACTATGGCTACACCTTC. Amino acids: CACKTVNYGYTF.

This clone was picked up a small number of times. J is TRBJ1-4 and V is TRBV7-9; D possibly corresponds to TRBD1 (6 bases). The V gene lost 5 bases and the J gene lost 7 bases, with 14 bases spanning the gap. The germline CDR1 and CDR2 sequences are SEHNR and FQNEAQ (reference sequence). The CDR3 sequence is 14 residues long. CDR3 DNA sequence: TGTGCCAGCAGCCCGACAGGCCTGGGTGAAAAACTGTTTTTT. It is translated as CASSPTGLGEKLFF.

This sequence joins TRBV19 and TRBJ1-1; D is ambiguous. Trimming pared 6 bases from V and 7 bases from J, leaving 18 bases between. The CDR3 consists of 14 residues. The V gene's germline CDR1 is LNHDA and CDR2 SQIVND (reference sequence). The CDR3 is CASRENRGRDEAFF. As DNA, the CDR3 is TGTGCCAGTAGAGAAAATAGAGGGCGGGATGAAGCTTTCTTT.

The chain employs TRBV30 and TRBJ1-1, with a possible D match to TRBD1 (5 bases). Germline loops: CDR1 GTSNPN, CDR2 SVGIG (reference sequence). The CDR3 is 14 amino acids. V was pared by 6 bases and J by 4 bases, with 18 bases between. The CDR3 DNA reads TGTGCCTGCCGAGCCGGGGGACGAGCCACTGAAGCTTTCTTT. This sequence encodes CACRAGGRATEAFF.

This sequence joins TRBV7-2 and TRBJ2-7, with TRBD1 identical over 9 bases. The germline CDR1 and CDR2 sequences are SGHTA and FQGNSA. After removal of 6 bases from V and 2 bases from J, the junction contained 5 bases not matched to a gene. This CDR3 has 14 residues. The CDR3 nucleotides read TGTGCCAGCAGGTCGGGACAGGGTGCCTACGAGCAGTACTTC. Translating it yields CASRSGQGAYEQYF.

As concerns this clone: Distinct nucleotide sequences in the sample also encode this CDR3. This chain's CDR3 is CAWSVPGNQPQHF. CDR3 coding DNA: TGTGCCTGGAGTGTACCCGGTAATCAGCCCCAGCATTTT. This chain connects TRBV30 to TRBJ1-5, with D uncertain. Germline lookup yields CDR1 GTSNPN and CDR2 SVGIG (reference sequence). The ends were cut back, 0 bases at V and 4 bases at J, with 7 bases in the middle. This CDR3 is 13 amino acids long. Combining the CDR3 with reference TRBV30 and TRBJ1-5 gives the whole variable domain SQTIHQWPATLVQPVGSPLSLECTVEGTSNPNLYWYRQAAGRGLQLLFYSVGIGQISSEVPQNLSASRPQDRQFILSSKKLLLSDSGFYLCAWSVPGNQPQHFGDGTRLSIL.

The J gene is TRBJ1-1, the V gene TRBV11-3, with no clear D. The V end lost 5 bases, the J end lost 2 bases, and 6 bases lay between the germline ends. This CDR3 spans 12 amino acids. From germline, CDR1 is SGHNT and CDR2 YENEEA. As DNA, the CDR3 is TGTGCCAGCAGCCCCGACAACACTGAAGCTTTCTTT. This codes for CASSPDNTEAFF.

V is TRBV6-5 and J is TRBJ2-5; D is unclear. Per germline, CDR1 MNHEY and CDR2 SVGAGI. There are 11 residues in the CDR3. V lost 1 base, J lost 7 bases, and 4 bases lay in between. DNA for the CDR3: TGTGCCAGCAGTTACTTGAGGACCCAGTACTTC. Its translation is CASSYLRTQYF.

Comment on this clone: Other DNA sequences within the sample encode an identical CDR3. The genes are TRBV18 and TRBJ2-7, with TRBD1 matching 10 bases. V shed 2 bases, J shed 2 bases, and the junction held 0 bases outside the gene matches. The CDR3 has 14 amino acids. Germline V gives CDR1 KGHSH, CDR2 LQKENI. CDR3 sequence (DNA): TGTGCCAGCTCACCAGGGACAGGGGCCTACGAGCAGTACTTC. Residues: CASSPGTGAYEQYF.

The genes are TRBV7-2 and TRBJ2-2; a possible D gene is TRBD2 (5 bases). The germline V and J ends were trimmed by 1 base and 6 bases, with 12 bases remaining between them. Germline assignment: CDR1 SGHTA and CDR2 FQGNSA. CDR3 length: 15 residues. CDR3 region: CASSLGALVSGELFF. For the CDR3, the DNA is TGTGCCAGCAGCTTAGGCGCACTAGTTTCCGGGGAGCTGTTTTTT.

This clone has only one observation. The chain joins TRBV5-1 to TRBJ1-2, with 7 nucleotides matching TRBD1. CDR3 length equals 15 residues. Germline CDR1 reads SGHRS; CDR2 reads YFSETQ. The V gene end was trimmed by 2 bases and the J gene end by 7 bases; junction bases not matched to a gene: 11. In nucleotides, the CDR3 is TGCGCCAGCAGCTTTGGCGGACAGGCCAGGGGTGGCTACACCTTC. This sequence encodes CASSFGGQARGGYTF.

The CDR3 here is CASSGRQENTEAFF. Here the CDR3 DNA reads TGTGCCAGCAGCGGGAGACAGGAGAACACTGAAGCTTTCTTT. The gene calls are TRBV9 and TRBJ1-1; D may be TRBD1 (6 bases). CDR1 is SGDLS, CDR2 YYNGEE, per germline. Trimming left V 3 bases short and J 1 base short, with 10 bases between. The CDR3 runs 14 residues.

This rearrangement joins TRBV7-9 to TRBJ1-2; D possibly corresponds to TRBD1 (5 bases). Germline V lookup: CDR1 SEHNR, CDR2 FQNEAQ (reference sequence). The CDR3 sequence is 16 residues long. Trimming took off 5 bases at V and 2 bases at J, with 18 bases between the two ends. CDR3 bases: TGTGCCAGCAGCCCTGGGGCCAACGGGGTCAACTATGGCTACACCTTC. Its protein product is CASSPGANGVNYGYTF. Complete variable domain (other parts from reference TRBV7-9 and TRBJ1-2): DTGVSQNPRHKITKRGQNVTFRCDPISEHNRLYWYRQTLGQGPEFLTYFQNEAQLEKSRLLSDRFSAERPKGSFSTLEIQRTEQGDSAMYLCASSPGANGVNYGYTFGSGTRLTVV.

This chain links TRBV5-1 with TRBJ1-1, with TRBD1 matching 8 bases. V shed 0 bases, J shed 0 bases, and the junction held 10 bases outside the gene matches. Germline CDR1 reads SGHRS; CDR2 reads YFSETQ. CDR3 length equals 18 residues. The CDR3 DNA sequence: TGCGCCAGCAGCTTGGCATGGACAGGGTCTAACCTGAACACTGAAGCTTTCTTT. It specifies CASSLAWTGSNLNTEAFF.

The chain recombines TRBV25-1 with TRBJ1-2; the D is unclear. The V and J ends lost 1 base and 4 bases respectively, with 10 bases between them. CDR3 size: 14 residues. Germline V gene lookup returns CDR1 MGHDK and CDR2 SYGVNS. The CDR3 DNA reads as TGTGCCAGCAGTGAATCCGGCCTCGGCTATGGCTACACCTTC. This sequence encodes CASSESGLGYGYTF.